A single sample is the source of the 18 T cell receptor beta chains below, sequenced in a study of immune evolution from preneoplasia to lung adenocarcinoma. Using immunoSEQ multiplex PCR, the repertoire was profiled, and TCRdb retains in-frame clones only, with some absent. This sample carries approximately 4,500 clones, more than 75% of them seen once, and the ten largest clones take around 8%. The sequenced sample was FFPE lung adenocarcinoma in situ tissue. These receptors all stem from a person in their 70s with lung adenocarcinoma.

The V gene is TRBV5-6, the J gene TRBJ1-4, with 7 bases fitting TRBD1. From germline, CDR1 is SGHDT and CDR2 YYEEEE. Trimming took 5 bases from V and 5 from J; bases not matched to a gene: 12. This CDR3 has 16 amino acids. The CDR3 DNA reads TGTGCCAGCAGTTCCCCCGCCGGGACAGTAAATGAAAAACTGTTTTTT. Translation: CASSSPAGTVNEKLFF.

This clone occurred a few times. V gene TRBV5-1 combines with J gene TRBJ1-4; 11 bases line up with TRBD1. Per the germline V gene, CDR1 is SGHRS and CDR2 is YFSETQ. J lost 7 bases, V lost 0 bases, and 5 bases had no gene match. This CDR3 is built from 16 residues. The CDR3 bases are TGCGCCAGCAGCTTGGCTGTTGGGACAGGGGGTGAAAAACTGTTTTTT. It yields the protein CASSLAVGTGGEKLFF.

The J gene is TRBJ2-3, the V gene TRBV19; no reliable D call. V dropped 3 bases and J dropped 1 base, with 8 bases sitting between them. The germline gives CDR1 LNHDA, CDR2 SQIVND (reference sequence). The CDR3 loop spans 14 amino acids. The chain's CDR3 is CASSILIGTDTQYF. As DNA, the CDR3 is TGTGCCAGTAGTATTCTTATTGGCACAGATACGCAGTATTTT.

This chain uses TRBV19 with TRBJ1-5; D is possibly TRBD1 (6 bases). Germline lookup yields CDR1 LNHDA and CDR2 SQIVND (reference sequence). The length of the CDR3 is 13 residues. With 7 bases removed from V and 5 bases from J, the gap between germline ends came to 12 bases. The CDR3 DNA reads as TGTGCCAGTACCCCAAGGGGGTATCAGCCCCAGCATTTT. Encoded protein: CASTPRGYQPQHF.

This sequence joins TRBV7-9 and TRBJ2-1; D may be TRBD2 (5 bases). CDR1 and CDR2 from the germline V gene are SEHNR and FQNEAQ (reference sequence). Trimming removed 0 bases from V and 6 bases from J, with 24 bases in between. This CDR3 contains 19 residues. The CDR3 nucleotides are TGTGCCAGCAGCTTAGCAGGGTCCGTCGCGGCAGGAGGTGGCAATGAGCAGTTCTTC. Amino acids: CASSLAGSVAAGGGNEQFF.

The V and J genes are TRBV5-4 and TRBJ1-2, with TRBD1 as a possible D gene (5 bases). V lost 4 bases to trimming and J lost 7 bases, with 20 bases between them. This CDR3 has 15 residues. CDR1 is SGHNT, CDR2 YYREEE, per germline (reference sequence). The CDR3 reads CASSPGGSRLTGYTF. The CDR3 DNA is TGTGCCAGCAGCCCCGGGGGGAGCAGACTGACTGGCTACACCTTC.

This clone was recorded a few times. This sequence joins TRBV10-1 and TRBJ2-1, with 13 bases matching TRBD2. The length of the CDR3 is 16 residues. Germline V gene sequence: CDR1 WNHNN, CDR2 SYGVQD (reference sequence). Losses at the gene ends were 3 bases for V and 10 bases for J; bases not matched to a gene: 9. The chain's CDR3 is CASSELAGGPPVEQFF. The DNA for the CDR3 is TGCGCCAGCAGTGAACTAGCGGGGGGGCCGCCGGTCGAGCAGTTCTTC.

This clone qualifies as large (0.1 to 1%). The chain couples TRBV28 to TRBJ1-6; D gene uncertain. The germline V gene has CDR1 MDHEN and CDR2 SYDVKM. V lost 6 bases to trimming and J lost 4 bases, with 13 bases between them. The CDR3 is 15 residues long. The CDR3 here is CASSTGPSYNSPLHF. In DNA, the CDR3 is TGTGCCAGCAGCACCGGGCCTTCATATAATTCACCCCTCCACTTT. Variable domain in full (rest from reference TRBV28 and TRBJ1-6): DVKVTQSSRYLVKRTGEKVFLECVQDMDHENMFWYRQDPGLGLRLIYFSYDVKMKEKGDIPEGYSVSREKKERFSLILESASTNQTSMYLCASSTGPSYNSPLHFGNGTRLTVT.

The J gene is TRBJ2-7, the V gene TRBV18; no clear D. CDR3 length: 14 residues. Germline V lookup: CDR1 KGHSH, CDR2 LQKENI. V was trimmed by 3 bases and J by 2 bases, leaving 11 bases between them. The CDR3 reads CASSPIVSTYEQYF. In nucleotides, the CDR3 is TGTGCCAGCTCACCCATCGTTTCGACCTACGAGCAGTACTTC.

The V and J genes are TRBV7-9 and TRBJ1-4, with 7 positions matching TRBD1. Per the germline V gene, CDR1 is SEHNR and CDR2 is FQNEAQ (reference sequence). This CDR3 has 14 amino acids. V lost 4 bases, J lost 8 bases, and 7 bases stayed unmatched. CDR3 DNA: TGTGCCAGCAGCTGGACCGGGACAGAGGAAAAACTGTTTTTT. Residues: CASSWTGTEEKLFF.

The J gene is TRBJ2-7, the V gene TRBV2; possible D gene TRBD1, 7 bases. V gave up 6 bases and J gave up 9 bases, with 15 bases separating them. Germline V lookup: CDR1 SNHLY, CDR2 FYNNEI. CDR3 size: 12 residues. CDR3 sequence (DNA): TGTGCCAGCAGCAACAGGGGAGGCTCGCAGTACTTC. Amino acid sequence: CASSNRGGSQYF.

The chain employs TRBV2 and TRBJ1-1; D might be TRBD1 (5 bases). Germline CDR1 is SNHLY and CDR2 is FYNNEI. The CDR3 loop spans 13 amino acids. The V end was cut by 7 bases, the J end by 3 bases, with 12 bases between. CDR3 nucleotide sequence: TGTGCCAGCAAGGCAGGGAGGGACACTGAAGCTTTCTTT. This sequence encodes CASKAGRDTEAFF.

The chain recombines TRBV6-6 with TRBJ2-7; D is uncertain. The CDR3 sequence is 12 residues long. The V end lost 0 bases, the J end lost 3 bases, and 3 bases lay between the germline ends. Germline loops: CDR1 MNHNY, CDR2 SVGAGI (reference sequence). CDR3 in amino acids: CASSYSSYEQYF. In nucleotides, the CDR3 is TGTGCCAGCAGTTACTCGAGCTACGAGCAGTACTTC.

V usage is TRBV9 and J usage is TRBJ2-2; unclear D gene. V was trimmed by 7 bases and J by 5 bases, leaving 12 bases between them. The germline CDR1 and CDR2 sequences are SGDLS and YYNGEE. The CDR3 consists of 13 residues. CDR3 nucleotides: TGTGCCAGCTCTCAAGGCCTAACCGGGGAGCTGTTTTTT. Translated, it gives CASSQGLTGELFF.

V is TRBV9 and J is TRBJ2-5, with D unresolved. Germline V gene lookup returns CDR1 SGDLS and CDR2 YYNGEE. With 4 bases removed from V and 5 bases from J, the gap between germline ends came to 15 bases. This CDR3 region has 14 residues. The CDR3 is CASSRSALGETQYF. The CDR3, as DNA: TGTGCCAGCAGCCGATCAGCTTTAGGGGAGACCCAGTACTTC.

This clone was detected a few times. The chain joins TRBV9 to TRBJ2-5, with 9 bases aligning to TRBD2. The CDR3 has 16 amino acids. Trimming took 3 bases from V and 0 from J; bases not matched to a gene: 6. Per germline, CDR1 SGDLS and CDR2 YYNGEE. The CDR3, as DNA: TGTGCCAGCAGCGCAGAGGGACTAGCAGACCAAGAGACCCAGTACTTC. It specifies CASSAEGLADQETQYF.

This chain uses TRBV14 with TRBJ2-1, with D possibly TRBD1 on 5 matching bases. Trimming took 0 bases from V and 8 from J, leaving 14 bases between them. The CDR3 spans 15 residues. CDR1 and CDR2 (germline): SGHDN, FVKESK. Here the CDR3 reads CASSQDGAGLDEQFF. DNA of the CDR3: TGTGCCAGCAGCCAAGATGGGGCCGGTTTGGATGAGCAGTTCTTC.

The J gene is TRBJ2-2, the V gene TRBV7-3; 12 bases line up with TRBD2. The trim removed 5 bases at V and 5 bases at J, leaving 6 bases unmatched. From germline, CDR1 is SGHTA and CDR2 FQGTGA. The CDR3 sequence is 16 residues long. The CDR3 DNA sequence: TGTGCCAGCAGCCTGACTAGCGGGGGAGATACCGGGGAGCTGTTTTTT. It translates to CASSLTSGGDTGELFF.